This T cell receptor beta chain was profiled in a study of blood T cell repertoires in COVID-19. Germline V lookup: CDR1 LNHDA, CDR2 SQIVND (reference sequence). This CDR3 has 15 amino acids. The V gene end was trimmed by 10 bases and the J gene end by 3 bases; junction bases not matched to a gene: 11. The protocol was immunoSEQ multiplex PCR, while the TCRdb copy is restricted to in-frame clones and leaves out a portion. The sample has under 200,000 clones, approximately 86% seen once. The rearrangement links TRBV19 to TRBJ2-1; TRBD1 agrees at 8 bases. This receptor was taken from a man between 70 and 80 years old with acute or convalescent COVID-19. Specimen: peripheral blood. The CDR3: CATSIGTGGYNEQFF. CDR3 nucleotides: TGTGCCACCAGTATCGGGACAGGAGGCTACAATGAGCAGTTCTTC. Using reference TRBV19 and TRBJ2-1 for the parts outside the CDR3, the full variable domain is DGGITQSPKYLFRKEGQNVTLSCEQNLNHDAMYWYRQDPGQGLRLIYYSQIVNDFQKGDIAEGYSVSREKKESFPLTVTSAQKNPTAFYLCATSIGTGGYNEQFFGPGTRLTVL.